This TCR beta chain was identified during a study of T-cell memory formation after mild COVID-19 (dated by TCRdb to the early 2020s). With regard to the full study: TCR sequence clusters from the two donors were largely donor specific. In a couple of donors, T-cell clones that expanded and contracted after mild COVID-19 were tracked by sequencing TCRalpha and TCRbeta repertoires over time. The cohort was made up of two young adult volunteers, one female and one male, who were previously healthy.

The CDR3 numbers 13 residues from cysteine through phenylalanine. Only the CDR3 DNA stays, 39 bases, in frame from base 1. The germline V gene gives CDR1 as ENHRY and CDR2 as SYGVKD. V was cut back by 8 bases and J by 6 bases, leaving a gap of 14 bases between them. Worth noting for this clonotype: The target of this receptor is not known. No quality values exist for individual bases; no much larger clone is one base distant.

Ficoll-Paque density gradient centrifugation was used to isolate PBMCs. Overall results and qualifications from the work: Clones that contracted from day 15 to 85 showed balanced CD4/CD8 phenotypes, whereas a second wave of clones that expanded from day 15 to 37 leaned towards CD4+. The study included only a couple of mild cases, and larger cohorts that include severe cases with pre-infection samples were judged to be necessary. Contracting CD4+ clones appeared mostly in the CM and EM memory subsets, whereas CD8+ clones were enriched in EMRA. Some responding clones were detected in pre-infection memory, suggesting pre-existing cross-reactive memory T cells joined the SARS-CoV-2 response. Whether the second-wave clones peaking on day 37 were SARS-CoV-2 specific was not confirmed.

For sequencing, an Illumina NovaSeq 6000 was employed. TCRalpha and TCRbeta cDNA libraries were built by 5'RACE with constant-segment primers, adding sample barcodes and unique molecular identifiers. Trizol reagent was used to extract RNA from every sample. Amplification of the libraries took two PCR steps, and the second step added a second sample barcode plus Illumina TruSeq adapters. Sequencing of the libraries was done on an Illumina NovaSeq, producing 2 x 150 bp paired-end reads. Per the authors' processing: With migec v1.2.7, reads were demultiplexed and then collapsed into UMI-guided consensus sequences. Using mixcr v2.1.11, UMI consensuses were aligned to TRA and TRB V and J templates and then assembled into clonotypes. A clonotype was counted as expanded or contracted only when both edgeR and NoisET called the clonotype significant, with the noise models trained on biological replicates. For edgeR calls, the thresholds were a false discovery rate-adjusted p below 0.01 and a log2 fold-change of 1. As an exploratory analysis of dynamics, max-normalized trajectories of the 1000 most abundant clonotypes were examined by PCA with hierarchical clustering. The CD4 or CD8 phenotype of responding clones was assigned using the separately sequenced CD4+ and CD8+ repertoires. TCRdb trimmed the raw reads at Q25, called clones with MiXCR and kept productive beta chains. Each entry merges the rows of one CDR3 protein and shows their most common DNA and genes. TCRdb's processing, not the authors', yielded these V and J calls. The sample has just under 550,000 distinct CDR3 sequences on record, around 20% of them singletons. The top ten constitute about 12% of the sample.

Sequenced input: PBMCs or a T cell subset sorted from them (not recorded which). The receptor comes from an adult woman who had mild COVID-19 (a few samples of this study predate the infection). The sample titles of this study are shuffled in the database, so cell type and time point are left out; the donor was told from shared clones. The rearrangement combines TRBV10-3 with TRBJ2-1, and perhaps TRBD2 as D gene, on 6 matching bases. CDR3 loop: CAIETGESNEQFF. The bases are TGTGCCATCGAAACGGGGGAATCCAATGAGCAGTTCTTC.